One sample yielded the 14 T cell receptor beta chains listed below, sequenced in a study of shared clonotypes between healthy human individuals (dated by TCRdb to between 2020 and 2021). Library preparation used the immunoSEQ multiplex PCR assay. TCRdb limited this immuneACCESS table to in-frame rearrangements with V and J called. A share of clones is missing; checked studies link under half to unresolved V genes, and the rest is unexplained. The sample table holds approximately 740,000 clones, of which 80% to 95% were seen once. The top ten clones comprise more than 20% of the sample. CD8 naive samples were CD45RO-negative cells positively selected for CCR7, giving a CD45RA+CCR7+ population that excluded TemRA cells. Material for sequencing was naive CD8+ T cells sorted from blood. Explained via the paper, the cell subset or site label denotes: CD45RA+CCR7+. These receptor sequences come from a man aged 25-45 years in good health.

This clone was counted once. In nucleotides, the CDR3 is TGCAGCGTGTTGACAGGGAACACCGGGGAGCTGTTTTTT. It codes for CSVLTGNTGELFF. V usage is TRBV29-1 and J usage is TRBJ2-2; weak D call: TRBD1 (6 bases). Germline V gives CDR1 SQVTM, CDR2 ANQGSEA. The CDR3 is 13 residues long. The V and J ends lost 6 bases and 1 base respectively, with 9 bases between them.

The chain employs TRBV9 and TRBJ2-2; TRBD2 is a possible D gene (5 bases). This CDR3 is 15 amino acids long. V was shortened by 1 base and J by 2 bases, with 9 bases between the two germline ends. Germline lookup yields CDR1 SGDLS and CDR2 YYNGEE. The CDR3 loop reads CASSVSGGNTGELFF. The CDR3 DNA sequence: TGTGCCAGCAGCGTATCAGGAGGAAACACCGGGGAGCTGTTTTTT.

The V call is TRBV2, the J call TRBJ2-2; D is ambiguous. V was trimmed by 2 bases and J by 0 bases, leaving 7 bases between them. CDR1 SNHLY and CDR2 FYNNEI come from the germline V gene. CDR3 length: 15 amino acids. In nucleotides, the CDR3 is TGTGCCAGCAGTGAATCGGCGGCGAACACCGGGGAGCTGTTTTTT. Translated: CASSESAANTGELFF.

This clone is a singleton in its sample. The chain recombines TRBV6-6 with TRBJ2-5, with D possibly being TRBD1 (5 bases). Germline CDR1 MNHNY, CDR2 SVGAGI (reference sequence). V lost 6 bases and J 5 bases, leaving 10 bases between the germline ends. CDR3 length equals 12 residues. CDR3 protein: CASSEGVETQYF. CDR3 DNA sequence: TGTGCCAGCAGCGAAGGGGTGGAGACCCAGTACTTC.

V and J are TRBV19 and TRBJ2-7; possible D gene TRBD2, 6 bases. Trimming stripped 3 bases from V and 2 bases from J, with 11 bases between. CDR3 size: 14 residues. CDR1 and CDR2 (germline): LNHDA, SQIVND (reference sequence). The CDR3 protein is CASSIDGGTYEQYF. The DNA of the CDR3 is TGTGCCAGTAGTATTGACGGAGGGACCTACGAGCAGTACTTC.

Concerning this clone itself: At one end, the junction sequence differs from germline, possibly due to a read error. This chain joins TRBV5-6 and TRBJ2-7; a weak D match, TRBD2 (6 bases). Germline lookup yields CDR1 SGHDT and CDR2 YYEEEE. The CDR3 runs 14 residues. The CDR3 here is CASSFGTQPYGQYF. For the CDR3, the DNA is TGTGCCAGCAGCTTCGGGACTCAACCCTACGGGCAGTACTTC.

This sequence joins TRBV15 and TRBJ1-1, with D possibly TRBD1 on 5 matching bases. CDR1 LNHNV and CDR2 YYDKDF come from the germline V gene (reference sequence). The CDR3 runs 15 residues. Trimming cost V 4 bases and J 0 bases, with 12 bases left between them. CDR3 nucleotides: TGTGCCACCAGCAAACGAGGGACTGTGAACACTGAAGCTTTCTTT. This gives the protein CATSKRGTVNTEAFF.

This chain connects TRBV27 to TRBJ2-3; D uncertain. The CDR3 covers 10 residues. V lost 8 bases to trimming and J lost 4 bases, with 4 bases between them. The germline V gene encodes CDR1 MNHEY and CDR2 SMNVEV (reference sequence). The CDR3, as DNA: TGTGCCAGCGGACCAGATACGCAGTATTTT. It encodes CASGPDTQYF.

The J gene is TRBJ1-5, the V gene TRBV28, with 8 bases lining up with TRBD1. Unmatched junction bases numbered 3, after V lost 6 bases and J lost 2 bases. The CDR3 is 14 amino acids. CDR1 is MDHEN, CDR2 SYDVKM, per germline. The CDR3 nucleotides are TGTGCCAGCAGCGAGACAGGGGGCAATCAGCCCCAGCATTTT. This codes for CASSETGGNQPQHF.

The chain joins TRBV7-9 to TRBJ1-1; D ambiguous. Germline V gene data show CDR1 as SEHNR and CDR2 as FQNEAQ (reference sequence). Between the trimmed V and J ends, which lost 5 bases and 1 base, there was a span of 17 bases. The CDR3 contains 16 residues. CDR3 coding DNA: TGTGCCAGCAGCGGCGTGACATCCGTGGAGAACACTGAAGCTTTCTTT. It specifies CASSGVTSVENTEAFF.

V is TRBV28 and J is TRBJ2-2; D is tentatively TRBD1 or TRBD2 (6 bases each). Germline V gene sequence: CDR1 MDHEN, CDR2 SYDVKM. The CDR3 consists of 15 residues. Trimming pared 7 bases from V and 6 bases from J, leaving 18 bases between. The CDR3 nucleotides read TGTGCCAGCACCCCAATCCCCGGGGGCCCCGGGGAGCTGTTTTTT. It translates to CASTPIPGGPGELFF.

The chain employs TRBV13 and TRBJ2-5; maybe TRBD2 (6 bases). This CDR3 is 11 amino acids long. The V gene lost 3 bases and the J gene lost 13 bases, with 12 bases spanning the gap. CDR1 is PRHDT, CDR2 FYEKMQ, per germline (reference sequence). CDR3 DNA sequence: TGTGCCAGCAGCTTCGGGGGACCGCGGTACTTC. This encodes CASSFGGPRYF.

V and J are TRBV7-2 and TRBJ2-7; TRBD1 might be the D (5 bases). V lost 5 bases, J lost 6 bases, and 17 bases lay in between. Germline V gene sequence: CDR1 SGHTA, CDR2 FQGNSA. The CDR3 is made up of 14 amino acids. The CDR3 region has the DNA TGTGCCAGCAGCCAGGGCCCATACCATCTCGAGCAGTACTTC. It specifies CASSQGPYHLEQYF.

The CDR3 DNA is TGTGCCAGCAGCTTAGTGGGCGGACAAGAGACCCAGTACTTC. The encoded protein is CASSLVGGQETQYF. The genes are TRBV11-2 and TRBJ2-5; D not resolved. This CDR3 spans 14 amino acids. Germline V gene data show CDR1 as SGHAT and CDR2 as FQNNGV. V was clipped by 1 base and J by 2 bases, with 8 bases between them.